This T cell receptor (beta chain) was sequenced in a study of blood T cell repertoires in COVID-19. Data came from immunoSEQ multiplex PCR; TCRdb stores just in-frame clones and leaves some out. In the table there are about 360,000 clones, about 86% of which are singletons. Those enrolled in Seattle joined during active infection and were followed longitudinally afterward. Germline values: CDR1 LGHNA, CDR2 YNFKEQ. V lost 0 bases and J 1 base, leaving 9 bases between the germline ends. The CDR3 is made up of 16 amino acids. The chain has TRBV4-2 and TRBJ2-2, with D tentatively TRBD2 (6 bases). This receptor was taken from a woman aged 60-75 years with COVID-19, enrolled during active disease. Sequenced material: peripheral blood. The CDR3 loop is CASSQDTSLNTGELFF. CDR3 nucleotide sequence: TGTGCCAGCAGCCAAGATACTAGCTTGAACACCGGGGAGCTGTTTTTT.